Sequencing of this T cell receptor (beta chain) was carried out in a study of PD-L1 blockade in urothelial cancer listed by TCRdb under 2017. About the study as a whole: Every patient began therapy in the mid-2010s and was given atezolizumab 1,200 mg intravenously every 3 weeks. Blood samples gave median yields of around 150,000 T cells and some 84,000 unique TCRs, along with a median clonality of roughly 0.08. Durable clinical benefit was achieved by nine patients and was not achieved by 20 patients. Pretreatment tumor samples, along with matched peripheral blood collected serially before and after atezolizumab treatment, underwent TCR sequencing. Twenty-five of 29 patients were identified as males with urothelial cancer of bladder origin, and a prior smoking history was reported by 18 of 29 patients. In the same patients who had TCR sequencing, pretreatment tumors also underwent whole exome sequencing and RNA sequencing. The study, an exploratory multi-omic analysis, examined somatic, immune and clinical correlates of response to PD-L1 blockade with atezolizumab in urothelial cancer. Durable clinical benefit meant progression-free survival longer than 6 months, and TCR features were also tested against progression-free and overall survival. Twenty-nine patients had pretreatment blood TCR-seq, about 25 had at least one posttreatment blood collection, and about 25 had tumor TCR-seq. Patients had an ECOG performance status of 0 or 1 and had received between 0 and 3 prior chemotherapy regimens. Blood samples were analyzed 3 weeks after the start of treatment (second dose) and 6 weeks after the start of treatment. What the research found in general, with its limitations: Small sample size (n ≈ 29) and many exploratory analyses mean the results are intended to be hypothesis-generating. Improved progression-free and overall survival was associated with having pretreatment peripheral blood TCR clonality below the median. Greater expansion of tumor-associated TCR clones in peripheral blood 3 weeks after the start of treatment was observed in patients with durable benefit (n of about 20, p = 0.022).

Trimmed from V: 5 bases; trimmed from J: 0 bases; junction bases lacking a gene match: 3. The germline V gene specifies SGHTA as CDR1 and FQGTGA as CDR2. From cysteine to phenylalanine, the CDR3 is 15 amino acids long. CDR3 DNA is the only sequence kept; it has 45 bases, read in frame from the first base. Synthetic TCR analog templates were spiked into each PCR so that absolute template abundance could be estimated from read counts. Using the immunoSEQ assay, TCRbeta CDR3 regions were amplified from genomic DNA with bias-controlled V and J gene primers. Sequencing of rearranged TCRbeta segments was performed at approximately 20X coverage. The paper's processing steps were these. Sequencing errors were corrected by clustering and CDR3s were annotated against IMGT to assign V, D and J genes. Downstream analyses used only productive TCRbeta rearrangements and left out out-of-frame or stop-codon sequences. Clonality was calculated as one minus the Shannon entropy normalized by the log of the number of unique productive sequences. Fisher's exact test with Benjamini-Hochberg correction, at a threshold of adjusted p below 0.01, was used to find clones that differed between time points or between blood and tumor. Not all clones reach the TCRdb copy of this immuneACCESS table, which keeps in-frame sequences only. Checked studies attribute under half of the gap to unresolved V genes and leave the rest unexplained. The V and J calls and the clone size are those of that table, but D and trimming were determined from the DNA. This sample comprises some 80,000 clones, 85% of them detected only once. The ten largest clones take up 6.7% of the sample.

In the case of this clone: Its antigen is still unknown. Qualities for individual bases were not recorded, and no much larger clone is one base off.

The time point label corresponds to: pretreatment peripheral blood. A total of 25 to 30 patients with locally advanced or metastatic urothelial carcinoma, treated at Memorial Sloan Kettering on a trial protocol, made up the cohort. Peripheral blood mononuclear cells were collected pretreatment and during treatment, at between 1 and 8 total time points per patient. The Qiagen DNeasy Blood extraction kit was used to purify genomic DNA from total PBMCs and from tumor samples. PBMCs were collected pretreatment and during treatment and were isolated and stored as previously described. In this chain, TRBV7-3 is recombined with TRBJ2-5, and 10 bases in between align with TRBD2. The material sequenced was PBMCs, taken around atezolizumab (anti-PD-L1) treatment. This TCR came from a man aged 35 to 55 with urothelial cancer. The CDR3 reads as follows: CASSRTSGNQETQYF. The nucleotide sequence is TGTGCCAGCAGCCGGACTAGCGGAAACCAAGAGACCCAGTACTTC.